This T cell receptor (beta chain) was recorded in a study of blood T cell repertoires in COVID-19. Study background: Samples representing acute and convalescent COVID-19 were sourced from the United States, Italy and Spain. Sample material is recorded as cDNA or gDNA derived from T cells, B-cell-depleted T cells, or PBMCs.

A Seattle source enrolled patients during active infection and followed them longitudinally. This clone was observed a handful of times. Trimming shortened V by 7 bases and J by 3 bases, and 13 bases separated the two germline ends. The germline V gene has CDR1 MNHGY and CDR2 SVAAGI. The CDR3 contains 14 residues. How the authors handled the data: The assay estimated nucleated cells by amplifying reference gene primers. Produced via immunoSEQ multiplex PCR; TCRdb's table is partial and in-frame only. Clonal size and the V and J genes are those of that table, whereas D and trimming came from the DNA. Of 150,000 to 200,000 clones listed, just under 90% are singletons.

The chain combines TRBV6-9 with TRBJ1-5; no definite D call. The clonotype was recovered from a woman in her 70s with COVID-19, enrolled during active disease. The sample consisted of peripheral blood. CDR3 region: CASTHIGDNQPQHF. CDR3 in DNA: TGTGCCAGCACCCATATCGGTGACAATCAGCCCCAGCATTTT.